The 13 T cell receptor beta chains given below trace back to one sample, sequenced in a study of blood T cell repertoires in COVID-19. Libraries were prepared by immunoSEQ multiplex PCR; TCRdb keeps only in-frame clonotypes and omits some of them. The sample lists about 330,000 clones; 85% to 90% were seen once. Input material: PBMCs or T cells enriched from blood (not recorded which). Receptors were obtained from a woman in her late teens or twenties who had recovered from COVID-19.

The chain uses TRBV9 and TRBJ2-1; 7 nucleotides align to TRBD1. V was clipped by 2 bases and J by 3 bases; unmatched bases: 5. Germline CDR1 reads SGDLS; CDR2 reads YYNGEE. The CDR3 extends over 15 amino acids. DNA of the CDR3: TGTGCCAGCAGCGTCACAGGGGCTTTCTACAATGAGCAGTTCTTC. It codes for CASSVTGAFYNEQFF.

This chain connects TRBV5-6 to TRBJ2-2; D perhaps matches TRBD2 (5 bases). Trimming left V 4 bases short and J 6 bases short, with 10 bases between. The CDR3 sequence is 13 residues long. Per germline, CDR1 SGHDT and CDR2 YYEEEE. The CDR3 here is CASSKDSAGELFF. Written as DNA, the CDR3 is TGTGCCAGCAGCAAGGACTCGGCCGGGGAGCTGTTTTTT.

The sample holds a few counts of this clone. The chain uses TRBV7-9 and TRBJ1-5, with no clear D. The germline gives CDR1 SEHNR, CDR2 FQNEAQ (reference sequence). With 3 bases removed from V and 1 base from J, the gap between germline ends came to 7 bases. The CDR3 consists of 14 residues. CDR3: CASSFPGSNQPQHF. The CDR3 DNA reads TGTGCCAGCAGCTTCCCGGGAAGCAATCAGCCCCAGCATTTT.

This clone was observed a few times. V is TRBV7-8 and J is TRBJ2-1; 8 nucleotides agree with TRBD2. Germline assignment: CDR1 SGHVS and CDR2 FQNEAQ. J gave up 6 bases and V 2 bases, and 3 bases lay outside the gene matches. The CDR3 has 14 residues. The DNA of the CDR3 is TGTGCCAGCAGCTTACGACTAGCGTTCAATGAGCAGTTCTTC. As protein: CASSLRLAFNEQFF.

This clone was detected once. The rearrangement uses TRBV11-2 and TRBJ2-2; 8 nucleotides line up with TRBD2. The V gene's germline CDR1 is SGHAT and CDR2 FQNNGV. CDR3 length: 14 residues. Trimming took 3 bases from V and 6 from J; bases not matched to a gene: 3. CDR3 residues: CASSLARGAGELFF. CDR3 nucleotides: TGTGCCAGCAGCTTGGCGCGGGGGGCCGGGGAGCTGTTTTTT.

V usage is TRBV20-1 and J usage is TRBJ1-1, with a possible D match to TRBD1 (6 bases). CDR1 and CDR2 (germline): DFQATT, SNEGSKA (reference sequence). This CDR3 contains 11 residues. V lost 3 bases, J lost 8 bases, and 10 bases lay in between. The CDR3 reads CSASFDREAFF. The CDR3 DNA sequence: TGCAGTGCTAGCTTTGACAGGGAAGCTTTCTTT.

V usage is TRBV18 and J usage is TRBJ2-3, with 11 bases fitting TRBD2. The CDR3 totals 15 residues. Germline CDR1 reads KGHSH; CDR2 reads LQKENI. The V segment lost 3 bases and the J segment 6 bases; nucleotides outside the gene matches: 5. The chain's CDR3 is CASSPSGGAKDTQYF. Here the CDR3 DNA reads TGTGCCAGCTCACCTAGCGGGGGGGCCAAGGATACGCAGTATTTT.

This sequence joins TRBV18 and TRBJ1-1; 7 bases are shared with TRBD1. Looked up from germline, CDR1 is KGHSH and CDR2 is LQKENI. The length of the CDR3 is 16 residues. V dropped 3 bases and J dropped 0; count of bases not matched to a gene: 7. CDR3 in DNA: TGTGCCAGCTCACCCACGGCGACAGGGATGAACACTGAAGCTTTCTTT. Amino acid sequence: CASSPTATGMNTEAFF.

V gene TRBV11-2 combines with J gene TRBJ2-1, with D perhaps matching TRBD2 (7 bases). The CDR3 contains 16 residues. Germline values: CDR1 SGHAT, CDR2 FQNNGV. Between the trimmed V and J ends, which lost 2 bases and 3 bases, there was a span of 14 bases. In nucleotides, the CDR3 is TGTGCCAGCAGCTTACAGGGGACTATTAGCTACAATGAGCAGTTCTTC. Amino acid sequence: CASSLQGTISYNEQFF.

This clone was seen a handful of times. The chain employs TRBV2 and TRBJ2-7; TRBD1 might be the D (5 bases). CDR1 and CDR2 (germline): SNHLY, FYNNEI. The CDR3 spans 14 residues. V was cut by 5 bases and J by 0 bases, with 11 bases left in between. The CDR3 DNA reads TGTGCCAGCAGTCTACAGGTGAGCTCCTACGAGCAGTACTTC. This codes for CASSLQVSSYEQYF.

V is TRBV3-1 (or the pseudogene TRBV3-2) and J is TRBJ2-3, with TRBD2 identical over 7 bases. The CDR3 has 14 amino acids. CDR1 is LGHDT, CDR2 YNNKEL, per germline (reference sequence). Unmatched junction bases numbered 7, after V lost 4 bases and J lost 6 bases. As DNA, the CDR3 is TGTGCCAGCAGCCTACGCAGCGGGACCGATACGCAGTATTTT. Its protein product is CASSLRSGTDTQYF.

This sequence joins TRBV3-1 (or the pseudogene TRBV3-2) and TRBJ2-3; TRBD2 might be the D (6 bases). In germline, CDR1 is LGHDT, CDR2 YNNKEL (reference sequence). The CDR3 has 14 residues. The V gene lost 4 bases and the J gene lost 8 bases, with 16 bases spanning the gap. The CDR3 coding sequence is TGTGCCAGCAGCCGTGAGGAGGGGTGGCGTACGCAGTATTTT. It codes for CASSREEGWRTQYF.

CDR3: CASSFSGTGETGELFF. The CDR3 DNA sequence: TGTGCCAGCAGTTTCTCCGGGACAGGGGAGACCGGGGAGCTGTTTTTT. The chain is built from TRBV7-9 and TRBJ2-2, with 10 bases that match TRBD1. CDR1 SEHNR and CDR2 FQNEAQ come from the germline V gene (reference sequence). The CDR3 is made up of 16 amino acids. The ends lost 6 bases at V and 5 bases at J; junction bases unmatched: 9.